This TCR beta chain is from a study of cytomegalovirus exposure and HLA in healthy donors. Study details: It was reported in a later analysis that the same platform had been used for the 100 to 150 validation repertoires as for the roughly 700 first-cohort repertoires.

These donors were members of the 120-subject validation cohort, a group separate from the roughly 670-subject first cohort. Study-level findings and limits: Reported performance of the classifier showed diagnosis of cytomegalovirus status with high specificity and sensitivity. The majority of TCR sequences were rare, yet some public TCRs appeared in many donors.

Deletions cut 3 bases from V and 0 bases from J, with 9 bases between. CDR3 length equals 15 residues. The germline CDR1 and CDR2 sequences are LNHDA and SQIVND (reference sequence). TCRdb's table, derived via immunoSEQ multiplex PCR, lists solely in-frame clones and lacks some. The data hold around 190,000 clones, with more than 75% observed a single time. A note on this clone: Its target is not known.

The TCR originated in a woman between 18 and 29 years old in good health and CMV-seronegative. Sequences were obtained from PBMCs. The rearrangement links TRBV19 to TRBJ1-3; D gene uncertain. CDR3 protein: CASSIAWPSGNTIYF. The CDR3 DNA sequence: TGTGCCAGTAGTATCGCCTGGCCCTCTGGAAACACCATATATTTT.